This T cell receptor (beta chain) appears in the sequencing data of a study of blood T cell repertoires in COVID-19. About the research overall: The analysed material was cDNA or gDNA that came from T cells, B-cell-depleted T cells, or PBMCs.

This clone showed up just a few times. Trimming cost V 2 bases and J 8 bases, with 12 bases left between them. Germline assignment: CDR1 MNHEY and CDR2 SVGEGT. The CDR3 length is 13 residues. The authors' processing: By means of reference gene primer amplification, nucleated cell counts were estimated. Clones were read by immunoSEQ multiplex PCR, and TCRdb kept only the in-frame ones, dropping some. V and J calls and clone size are copied from that table; D and trimming were computed from the DNA. The table lists around 130,000 clones, around four fifths of them singletons, with about 18% in the top ten.

The source material was peripheral blood. The receptor was isolated from a man of 80 years or more with acute or convalescent COVID-19. The rearrangement uses TRBV6-2 or TRBV6-3 and TRBJ1-2; D remains unclear. For the CDR3, the DNA is TGTGCCAGCAGTTACGGAGGGATGCGGGGCTACACCTTC. The encoded protein is CASSYGGMRGYTF.